This record covers a single T cell receptor beta chain. The split of CD4+ cells yielded CD45RA+ naive and CD45RA-negative memory subsets. Here immunoSEQ multiplex PCR was the method, and the copy in TCRdb shows in-frame clones only, minus some. The sample yields about 2.4 million clones, approximately 93% seen once. This sample is part of a study of shared clonotypes between healthy human individuals. Trimming removed 5 bases from V and 5 bases from J; junction bases left unmatched: 6. The length of the CDR3 is 14 residues. The germline V gene encodes CDR1 LGHNA and CDR2 YNFKEQ. The sequence was obtained from a man between 18 and 35 years old in good health. Some clones in this sample may be carry-over from other donors' samples. Sequencing used naive CD4+ T cells from PBMCs. As to subset: CD45RA+ positively selected. The rearrangement uses TRBV4-2 and TRBJ2-1, with 7 bases lining up with TRBD2. The CDR3 region has the DNA TGTGCCAGCAGCGCCCGACTAGCAGACAATGAGCAGTTCTTC. Translating gives CASSARLADNEQFF.